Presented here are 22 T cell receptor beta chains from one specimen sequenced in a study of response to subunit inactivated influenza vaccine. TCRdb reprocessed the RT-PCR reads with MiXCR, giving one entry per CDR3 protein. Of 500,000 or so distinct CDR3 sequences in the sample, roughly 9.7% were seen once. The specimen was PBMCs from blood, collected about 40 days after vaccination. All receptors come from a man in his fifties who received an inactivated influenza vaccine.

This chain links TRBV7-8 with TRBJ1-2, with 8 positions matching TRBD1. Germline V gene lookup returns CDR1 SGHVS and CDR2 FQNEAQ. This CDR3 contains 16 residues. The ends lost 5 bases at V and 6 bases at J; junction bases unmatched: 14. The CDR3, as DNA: TGTGCCAGCAGCGGTGGCCCTGGACAGGGAGGGGATGGCTACACCTTC. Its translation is CASSGGPGQGGDGYTF.

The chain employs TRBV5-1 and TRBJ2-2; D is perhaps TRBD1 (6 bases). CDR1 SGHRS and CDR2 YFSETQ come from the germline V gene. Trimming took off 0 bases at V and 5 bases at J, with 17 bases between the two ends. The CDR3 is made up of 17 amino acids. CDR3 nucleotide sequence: TGCGCCAGCAGCTTGGATCGGACAGCTGTCCCAACCGGGGAGCTGTTTTTT. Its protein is CASSLDRTAVPTGELFF. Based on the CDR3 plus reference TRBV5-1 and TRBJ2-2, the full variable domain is KAGVTQTPRYLIKTRGQQVTLSCSPISGHRSVSWYQQTPGQGLQFLFEYFSETQRNKGNFPGRFSGRQFSNSRSEMNVSTLELGDSALYLCASSLDRTAVPTGELFFGEGSRLTVL.

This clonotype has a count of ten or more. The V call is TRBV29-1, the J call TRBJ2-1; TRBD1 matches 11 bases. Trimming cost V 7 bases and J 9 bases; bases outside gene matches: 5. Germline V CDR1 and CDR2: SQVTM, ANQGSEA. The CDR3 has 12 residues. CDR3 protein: CSAGQGAGEQFF. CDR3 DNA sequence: TGCAGCGCCGGACAGGGGGCTGGTGAGCAGTTCTTC.

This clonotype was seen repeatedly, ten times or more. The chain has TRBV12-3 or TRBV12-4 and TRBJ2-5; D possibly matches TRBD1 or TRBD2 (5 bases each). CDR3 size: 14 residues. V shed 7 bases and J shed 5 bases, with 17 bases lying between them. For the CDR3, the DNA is TGTGCCAGCACCCCATTGGGGCGCGGGGAGACCCAGTACTTC. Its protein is CASTPLGRGETQYF.

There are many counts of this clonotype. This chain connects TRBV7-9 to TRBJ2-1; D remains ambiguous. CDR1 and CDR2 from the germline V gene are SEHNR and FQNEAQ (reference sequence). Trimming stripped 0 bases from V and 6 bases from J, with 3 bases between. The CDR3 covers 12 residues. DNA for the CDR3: TGTGCCAGCAGCTTAGCGCCCAATGAGCAGTTCTTC. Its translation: CASSLAPNEQFF.

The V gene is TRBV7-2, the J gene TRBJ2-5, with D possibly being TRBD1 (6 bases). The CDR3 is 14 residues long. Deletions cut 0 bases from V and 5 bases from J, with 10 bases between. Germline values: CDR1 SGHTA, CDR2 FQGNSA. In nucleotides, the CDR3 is TGTGCCAGCAGCTTAGCGTACAGGGTGGAGACCCAGTACTTC. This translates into CASSLAYRVETQYF.

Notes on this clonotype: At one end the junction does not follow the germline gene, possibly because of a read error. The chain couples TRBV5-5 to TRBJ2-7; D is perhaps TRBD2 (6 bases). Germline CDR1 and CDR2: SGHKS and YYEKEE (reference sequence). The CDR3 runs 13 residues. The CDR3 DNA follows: TGTGCCAACAGCTTCGGGAGTGTTGACGAGCAGTACTTC. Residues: CANSFGSVDEQYF.

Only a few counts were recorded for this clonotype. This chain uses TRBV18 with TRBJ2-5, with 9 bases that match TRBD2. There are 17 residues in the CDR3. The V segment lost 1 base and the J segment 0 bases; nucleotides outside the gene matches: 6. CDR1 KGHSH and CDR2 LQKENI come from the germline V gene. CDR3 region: CASSPRGLAPYQETQYF. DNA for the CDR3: TGTGCCAGCTCACCACGGGGACTAGCTCCCTACCAAGAGACCCAGTACTTC.

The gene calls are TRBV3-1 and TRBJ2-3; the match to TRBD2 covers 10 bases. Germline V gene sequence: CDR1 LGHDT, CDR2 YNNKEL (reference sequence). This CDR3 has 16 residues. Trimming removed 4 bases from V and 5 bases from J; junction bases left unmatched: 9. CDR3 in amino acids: CASSRLAGGLGDTQYF. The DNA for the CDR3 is TGTGCCAGCAGCCGATTAGCGGGGGGCCTTGGAGATACGCAGTATTTT.

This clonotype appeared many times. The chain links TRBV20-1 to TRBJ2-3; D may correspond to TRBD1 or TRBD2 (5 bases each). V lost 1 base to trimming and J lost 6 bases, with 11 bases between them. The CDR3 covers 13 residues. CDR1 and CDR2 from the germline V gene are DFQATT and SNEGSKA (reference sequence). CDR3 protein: CSARVHWGDTQYF. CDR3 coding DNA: TGCAGTGCTAGAGTCCATTGGGGGGATACGCAGTATTTT.

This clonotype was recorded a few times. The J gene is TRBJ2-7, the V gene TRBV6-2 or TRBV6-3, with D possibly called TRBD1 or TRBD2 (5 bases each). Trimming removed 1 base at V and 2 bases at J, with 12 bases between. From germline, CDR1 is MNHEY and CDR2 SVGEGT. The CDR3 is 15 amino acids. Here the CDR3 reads CASSYFGTHPYEQYF. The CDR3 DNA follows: TGTGCCAGCAGTTACTTCGGGACCCATCCCTACGAGCAGTACTTC.

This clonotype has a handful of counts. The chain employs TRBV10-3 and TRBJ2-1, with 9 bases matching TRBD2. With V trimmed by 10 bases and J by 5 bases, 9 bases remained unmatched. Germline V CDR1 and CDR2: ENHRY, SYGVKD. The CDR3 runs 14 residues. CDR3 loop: CATRVAGADNEQFF. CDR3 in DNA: TGTGCCACCAGAGTAGCGGGAGCAGACAATGAGCAGTTCTTC.

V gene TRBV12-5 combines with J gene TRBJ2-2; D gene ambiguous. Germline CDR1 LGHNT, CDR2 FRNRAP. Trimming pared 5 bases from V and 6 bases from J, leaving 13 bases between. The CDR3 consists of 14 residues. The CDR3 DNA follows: TGTGCTAGTGGTGTTGGCGTGCGGTCCGGGGAGCTGTTTTTT. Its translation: CASGVGVRSGELFF.

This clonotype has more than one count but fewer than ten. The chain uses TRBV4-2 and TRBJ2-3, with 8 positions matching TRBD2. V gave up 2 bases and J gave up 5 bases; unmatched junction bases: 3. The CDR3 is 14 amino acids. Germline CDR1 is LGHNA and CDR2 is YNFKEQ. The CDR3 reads CASSQRGGQDTQYF. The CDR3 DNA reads TGTGCCAGCAGCCAACGGGGGGGCCAAGATACGCAGTATTTT.

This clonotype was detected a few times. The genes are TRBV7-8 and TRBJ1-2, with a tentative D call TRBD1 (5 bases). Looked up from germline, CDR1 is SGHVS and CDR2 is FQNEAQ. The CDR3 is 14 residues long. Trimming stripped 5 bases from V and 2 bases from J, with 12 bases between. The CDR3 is CASSARDPNYGYTF. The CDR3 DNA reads TGTGCCAGCAGCGCCCGGGACCCCAACTATGGCTACACCTTC.

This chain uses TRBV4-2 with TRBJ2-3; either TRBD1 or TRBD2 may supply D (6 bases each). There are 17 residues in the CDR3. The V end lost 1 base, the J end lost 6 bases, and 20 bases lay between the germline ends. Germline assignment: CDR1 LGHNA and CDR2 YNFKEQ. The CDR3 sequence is CASSQGARGRPGDTQYF. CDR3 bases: TGTGCCAGCAGCCAAGGGGCCCGGGGGCGTCCAGGCGATACGCAGTATTTT.

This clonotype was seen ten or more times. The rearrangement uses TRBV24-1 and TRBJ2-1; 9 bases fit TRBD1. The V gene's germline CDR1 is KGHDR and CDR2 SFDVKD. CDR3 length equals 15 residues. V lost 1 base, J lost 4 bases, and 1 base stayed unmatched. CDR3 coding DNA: TGTGCCACCAGTGATTTCGGGACAGGGTACAATGAGCAGTTCTTC. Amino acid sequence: CATSDFGTGYNEQFF.

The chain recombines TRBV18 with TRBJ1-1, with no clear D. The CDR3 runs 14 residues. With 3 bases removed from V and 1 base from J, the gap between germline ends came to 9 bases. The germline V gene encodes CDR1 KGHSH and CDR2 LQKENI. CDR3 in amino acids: CASSPQDGNTEAFF. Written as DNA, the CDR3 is TGTGCCAGCTCACCCCAGGACGGGAACACTGAAGCTTTCTTT.

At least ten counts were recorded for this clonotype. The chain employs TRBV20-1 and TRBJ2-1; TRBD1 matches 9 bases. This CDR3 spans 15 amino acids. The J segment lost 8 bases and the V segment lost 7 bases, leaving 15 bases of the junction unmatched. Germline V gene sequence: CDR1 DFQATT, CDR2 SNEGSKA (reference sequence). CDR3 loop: CSVTPGTGKYDEQFF. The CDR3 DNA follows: TGCAGTGTCACCCCCGGGACAGGGAAATACGATGAGCAGTTCTTC.

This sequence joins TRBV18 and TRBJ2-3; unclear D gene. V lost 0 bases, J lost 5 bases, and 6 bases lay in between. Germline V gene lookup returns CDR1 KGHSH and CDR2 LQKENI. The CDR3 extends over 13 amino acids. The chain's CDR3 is CASSPPYGDTQYF. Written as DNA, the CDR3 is TGTGCCAGCTCACCACCCTACGGAGATACGCAGTATTTT.

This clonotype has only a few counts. CDR3 coding DNA: TGTGCCAGCAGTTACTCTCCTAGCGTCGGCACAGATACGCAGTATTTT. Encoded protein: CASSYSPSVGTDTQYF. The J gene is TRBJ2-3, the V gene TRBV6-5; perhaps TRBD2 as D (6 bases). V was cut by 0 bases and J by 1 base, with 11 bases left in between. This CDR3 is built from 16 residues. Germline lookup yields CDR1 MNHEY and CDR2 SVGAGI.

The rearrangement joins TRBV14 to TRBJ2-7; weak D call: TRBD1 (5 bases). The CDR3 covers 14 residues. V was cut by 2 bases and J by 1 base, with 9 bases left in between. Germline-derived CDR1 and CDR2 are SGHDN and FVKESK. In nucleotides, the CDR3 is TGTGCCAGCAGCCAATTTTCAGGGTCCTACGAGCAGTACTTC. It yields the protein CASSQFSGSYEQYF.